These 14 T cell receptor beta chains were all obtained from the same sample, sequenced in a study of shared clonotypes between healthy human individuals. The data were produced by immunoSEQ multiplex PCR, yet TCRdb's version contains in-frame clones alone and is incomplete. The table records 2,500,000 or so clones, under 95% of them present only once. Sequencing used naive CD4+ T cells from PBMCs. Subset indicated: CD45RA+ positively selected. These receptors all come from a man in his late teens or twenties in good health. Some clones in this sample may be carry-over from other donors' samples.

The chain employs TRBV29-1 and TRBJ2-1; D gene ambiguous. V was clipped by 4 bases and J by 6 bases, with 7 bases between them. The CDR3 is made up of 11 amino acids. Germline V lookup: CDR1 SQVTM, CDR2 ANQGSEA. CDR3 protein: CSVVPANEQFF. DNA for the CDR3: TGCAGCGTTGTACCCGCCAATGAGCAGTTCTTC.

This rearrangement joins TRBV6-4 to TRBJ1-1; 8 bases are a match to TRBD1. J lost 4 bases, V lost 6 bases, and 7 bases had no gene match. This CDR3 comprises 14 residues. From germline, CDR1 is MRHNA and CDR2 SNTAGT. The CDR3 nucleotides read TGTGCCAGCAGGAGACAGGGGTCCGGCACTGAAGCTTTCTTT. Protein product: CASRRQGSGTEAFF.

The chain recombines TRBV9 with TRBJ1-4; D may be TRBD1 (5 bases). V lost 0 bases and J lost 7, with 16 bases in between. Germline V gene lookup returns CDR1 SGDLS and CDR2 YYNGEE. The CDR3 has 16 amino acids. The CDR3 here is CASSVGPGPVGEKLFF. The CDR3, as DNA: TGTGCCAGCAGCGTAGGGCCGGGGCCGGTTGGTGAAAAACTGTTTTTT.

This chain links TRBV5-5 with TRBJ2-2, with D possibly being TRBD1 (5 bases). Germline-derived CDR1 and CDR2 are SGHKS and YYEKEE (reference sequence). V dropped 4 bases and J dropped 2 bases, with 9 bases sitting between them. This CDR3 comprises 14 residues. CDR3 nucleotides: TGTGCCAGCAGCCGAGACAGAAACACCGGGGAGCTGTTTTTT. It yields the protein CASSRDRNTGELFF.

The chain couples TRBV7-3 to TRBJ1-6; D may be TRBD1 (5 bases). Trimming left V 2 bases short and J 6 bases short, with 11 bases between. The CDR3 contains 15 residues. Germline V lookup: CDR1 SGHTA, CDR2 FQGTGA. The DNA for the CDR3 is TGTGCCAGCAGCTTACAGGGATTCGGTAATTCACCCCTCCACTTT. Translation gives CASSLQGFGNSPLHF.

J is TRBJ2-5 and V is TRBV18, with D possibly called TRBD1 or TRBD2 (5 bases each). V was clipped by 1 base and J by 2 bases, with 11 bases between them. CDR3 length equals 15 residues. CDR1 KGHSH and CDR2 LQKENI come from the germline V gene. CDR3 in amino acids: CASSPQLWGQETQYF. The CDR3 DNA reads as TGTGCCAGCTCACCACAGCTTTGGGGGCAAGAGACCCAGTACTTC.

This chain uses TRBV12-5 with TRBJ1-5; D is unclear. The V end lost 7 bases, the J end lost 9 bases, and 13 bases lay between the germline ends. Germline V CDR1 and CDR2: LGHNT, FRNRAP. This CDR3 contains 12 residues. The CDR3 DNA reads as TGTGCTAGTGTCAAAGACTGGCGGCCCCAGCATTTT. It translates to CASVKDWRPQHF.

The chain's CDR3 is CASGASSYNEQFF. The CDR3 bases are TGTGCCAGCGGAGCGAGCTCCTACAATGAGCAGTTCTTC. The chain recombines TRBV19 with TRBJ2-1, with D unresolved. Germline lookup yields CDR1 LNHDA and CDR2 SQIVND (reference sequence). CDR3 length: 13 residues. With 9 bases removed from V and 0 bases from J, the gap between germline ends came to 9 bases. Looking up the rest from reference TRBV19 and TRBJ2-1 gives the full variable domain: DGGITQSPKYLFRKEGQNVTLSCEQNLNHDAMYWYRQDPGQGLRLIYYSQIVNDFQKGDIAEGYSVSREKKESFPLTVTSAQKNPTAFYLCASGASSYNEQFFGPGTRLTVL.

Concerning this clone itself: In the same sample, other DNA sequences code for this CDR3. The DNA for the CDR3 is TGTGCCAGCTCACCGGGTCGGGGCACAGATACGCAGTATTTT. Its translation is CASSPGRGTDTQYF. V usage is TRBV18 and J usage is TRBJ2-3; D not resolved. Per the germline V gene, CDR1 is KGHSH and CDR2 is LQKENI. Trimming removed 3 bases from V and 1 base from J, with 8 bases in between. This CDR3 region has 14 residues.

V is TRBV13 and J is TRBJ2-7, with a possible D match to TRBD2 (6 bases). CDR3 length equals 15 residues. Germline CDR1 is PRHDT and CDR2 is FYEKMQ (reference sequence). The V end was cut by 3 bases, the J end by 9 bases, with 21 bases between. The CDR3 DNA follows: TGTGCCAGCAGCTTGGCCGGGACTCTCTCCTTTGTGCAGTACTTC. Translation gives CASSLAGTLSFVQYF.

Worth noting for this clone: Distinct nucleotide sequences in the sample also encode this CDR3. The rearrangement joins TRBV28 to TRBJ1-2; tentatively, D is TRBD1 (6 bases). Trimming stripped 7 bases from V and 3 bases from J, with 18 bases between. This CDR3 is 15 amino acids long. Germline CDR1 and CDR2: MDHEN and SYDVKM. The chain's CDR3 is CASTPRGGPHYGYTF. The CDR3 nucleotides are TGTGCCAGCACTCCAAGGGGGGGCCCGCACTATGGCTACACCTTC.

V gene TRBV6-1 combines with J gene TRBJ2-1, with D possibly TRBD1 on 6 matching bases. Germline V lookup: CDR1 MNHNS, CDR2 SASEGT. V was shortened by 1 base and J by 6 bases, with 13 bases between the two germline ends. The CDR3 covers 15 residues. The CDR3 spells CASSEGQVDSNEQFF. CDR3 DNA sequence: TGTGCCAGCAGTGAAGGACAGGTCGATTCCAATGAGCAGTTCTTC.

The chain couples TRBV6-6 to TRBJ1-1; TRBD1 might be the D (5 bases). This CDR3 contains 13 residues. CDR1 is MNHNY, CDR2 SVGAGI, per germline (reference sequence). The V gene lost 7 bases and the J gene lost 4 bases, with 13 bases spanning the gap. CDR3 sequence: CASNQWGGTEAFF. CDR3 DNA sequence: TGTGCCAGCAATCAGTGGGGGGGCACTGAAGCTTTCTTT.

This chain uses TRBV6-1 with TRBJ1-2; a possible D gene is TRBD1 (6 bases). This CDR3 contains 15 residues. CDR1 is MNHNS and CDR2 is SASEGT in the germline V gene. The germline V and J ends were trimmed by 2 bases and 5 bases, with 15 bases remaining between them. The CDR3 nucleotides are TGTGCCAGCAGTGAATTGTACAGGGAGGGGTATGGCTACACCTTC. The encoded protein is CASSELYREGYGYTF.